Listed below are T cell receptor beta chains from one sample, sequenced in a study of T cell repertoires in cytomegalovirus infection. In TCRdb, the reads were re-called with MiXCR into one record per CDR3 protein. Here the sample spans about 830,000 distinct CDR3 sequences, approximately 32% being singletons. Which antigens these TCRs recognize remains unknown. The sequenced sample was cultured CD8+ T cells from PBMCs, obtained from culture after CMV antigen stimulation. The receptors here all came from a human donor in good health (CMV status not recorded). Some clones in this sample may be carry-over from other donors' samples. Each CDR3 is given without its conserved first and last residue.

V: TRBV6-1; J: TRBJ1-1; CDR3: ASSDRTGITEAF
V: TRBV12-3/TRBV12-4; J: TRBJ2-3; CDR3: ASSSLLTDTQY
V: TRBV12-5; J: TRBJ2-7; CDR3: ASGFGGDEQY
V: TRBV7-2; J: TRBJ1-1; CDR3: ASSLSSTGRTEAF
V: TRBV27; J: TRBJ2-7; CDR3: ASSRPRDTPYEQY
V: TRBV19; J: TRBJ2-1; CDR3: ASSIFSGGPNEQF
V: TRBV7-6; J: TRBJ2-1; CDR3: ASSLRKTGVSYNEQF
V: TRBV7-9; J: TRBJ2-2; CDR3: ASSSGTRDTGELF
V: TRBV28; J: TRBJ1-6; CDR3: ASSFGLNYNSPLH
V: TRBV27; J: TRBJ1-2; CDR3: ASSSDRTGGNNYFYT
V: TRBV7-9; J: TRBJ2-2; CDR3: ASSPELF
V: TRBV6-2/TRBV6-3; J: TRBJ2-1; CDR3: AIRDRALNEQF
V: TRBV20-1; J: TRBJ2-3; CDR3: SARDEVIAGGPLDTQY
V: TRBV7-6; J: TRBJ1-2; CDR3: ASSRPTPYGYT
V: TRBV23-1; J: TRBJ2-7; CDR3: ASSQTPEAYEQY
V: TRBV4-3; J: TRBJ1-4; CDR3: ASSLGRYGSTNEKLF
V: TRBV10-1; J: TRBJ1-1; CDR3: ASMGPMNTEAF
V: TRBV10-3; J: TRBJ1-2; CDR3: AISESAAYGYT
V: TRBV7-9; J: TRBJ2-1; CDR3: ALLLGEGSYNEQF
V: TRBV19; J: TRBJ2-3; CDR3: ASSPGGPSTDTQY
V: TRBV7-6; J: TRBJ2-2; CDR3: ASSLTLSGGAITGELF
V: TRBV20-1; J: TRBJ2-7; CDR3: SARASGGEAYEQY
V: TRBV27; J: TRBJ2-7; CDR3: ASSLSVGIPYEQY
V: TRBV20-1; J: TRBJ2-1; CDR3: SARGAAFNSYNEQF
V: TRBV12-3/TRBV12-4; J: TRBJ1-5; CDR3: ASSLSSPQPQH
V: TRBV7-2; J: TRBJ2-7; CDR3: ASSTPVAGGDYEQY
V: TRBV7-6; J: TRBJ2-3; CDR3: ASSLEGLAAVRNTQY
V: TRBV28; J: TRBJ1-3; CDR3: ASGVAPWRSGNTIY
V: TRBV5-5; J: TRBJ1-5; CDR3: ASSLSDRVHQPQH
V: TRBV11-2; J: TRBJ2-3; CDR3: ASSYRGRVTDTQY
V: TRBV11-2; J: TRBJ2-1; CDR3: ASSGDRGGYNEQF
V: TRBV6-6; J: TRBJ2-5; CDR3: ASSYSTGPTQETQY
V: TRBV6-5; J: TRBJ2-3; CDR3: ASSYSTAPADTQY
V: TRBV27; J: TRBJ1-1; CDR3: ASSSDSYTEAF
V: TRBV12-3/TRBV12-4; J: TRBJ2-5; CDR3: ASSLTLAGGQETQY
V: TRBV7-8; J: TRBJ2-5; CDR3: ASSPKAGRGFQETQY
V: TRBV15; J: TRBJ1-4; CDR3: ATSRVQGSNEKLF
V: TRBV5-6; J: TRBJ2-3; CDR3: ASTRGGRFEY
V: TRBV15; J: TRBJ1-3; CDR3: ATSQRRGPVSWSNTIY
V: TRBV7-9; J: TRBJ1-2; CDR3: ASSLVDREGYT
V: TRBV7-3; J: TRBJ2-1; CDR3: ASSLKGGGEQF